This TCR beta chain was retrieved from a study of blood T cell repertoires in COVID-19. Study-level background: Samples of COVID-19 (acute and convalescent) were obtained from the United States, Italy and Spain.

Measured with immunoSEQ multiplex PCR; TCRdb has only the in-frame clones, and not every one. The table includes around 260,000 clones, around 87% detected once. This CDR3 spans 12 amino acids. V gave up 6 bases and J gave up 4 bases; unmatched junction bases: 4. The germline CDR1 and CDR2 sequences are SQVTM and ANQGSEA. This TCR was recovered from a woman between 50 and 59 years old with acute or convalescent COVID-19. The chain recombines TRBV29-1 with TRBJ2-7, with 9 bases matching TRBD1. Sequencing was carried out using peripheral blood. CDR3 amino acids: CSVTGQGYEQYF. The CDR3 coding sequence is TGCAGCGTAACGGGACAGGGTTACGAGCAGTACTTC.